This passage covers 26 T cell receptor beta chains from one sample sequenced in a study of blood T cell repertoires in COVID-19. Assay: immunoSEQ multiplex PCR; the TCRdb copy retains only in-frame clones and omits some. The sample includes approximately 190,000 clones, approximately 90% seen only once; the top ten take 0.5% to 0.6%. Material: peripheral blood. The receptor source for this set is a man over 45 with acute or convalescent COVID-19.

The chain has TRBV19 and TRBJ1-3, with D unresolved. Germline V gene sequence: CDR1 LNHDA, CDR2 SQIVND (reference sequence). The ends were cut back, 6 bases at V and 0 bases at J, with 9 bases in the middle. The CDR3 runs to 14 residues. The CDR3 here is CASRYAASGNTIYF. Written as DNA, the CDR3 is TGTGCCAGTAGGTACGCGGCCTCTGGAAACACCATATATTTT. The whole variable domain, remainder taken from reference TRBV19 and TRBJ1-3, is DGGITQSPKYLFRKEGQNVTLSCEQNLNHDAMYWYRQDPGQGLRLIYYSQIVNDFQKGDIAEGYSVSREKKESFPLTVTSAQKNPTAFYLCASRYAASGNTIYFGEGSWLTVV.

This chain joins TRBV4-3 and TRBJ1-4, with 9 bases identical to TRBD1. After removal of 1 base from V and 10 bases from J, the junction contained 7 bases not matched to a gene. Germline assignment: CDR1 LGHNA and CDR2 YSLEER. CDR3 length: 15 residues. CDR3 DNA: TGCGCCAGCAGCCAAGCCCCATCGACAGGGGGAAAACTGTTTTTT. It is translated as CASSQAPSTGGKLFF.

The J gene is TRBJ1-3, the V gene TRBV9; D is undetermined. Trimming removed 3 bases at V and 2 bases at J, with 15 bases between. The CDR3 totals 16 residues. The germline V gene has CDR1 SGDLS and CDR2 YYNGEE. This chain's CDR3 is CASSARLHQPGNTIYF. The DNA of the CDR3 is TGTGCCAGCAGCGCCAGACTCCACCAGCCTGGAAACACCATATATTTT.

CDR3 region: CASSPAGGVTGELFF. CDR3 DNA sequence: TGTGCCAGCAGTCCTGCGGGAGGGGTCACCGGGGAGCTGTTTTTT. This chain uses TRBV6-5 with TRBJ2-2; 9 bases map to TRBD2. With 5 bases clipped from V and 4 bases from J, the junction kept 5 bases outside the gene matches. Looked up from germline, CDR1 is MNHEY and CDR2 is SVGAGI. CDR3 size: 15 residues.

V usage is TRBV15 and J usage is TRBJ1-5; possibly TRBD1 for D (6 bases). Germline CDR1 is LNHNV and CDR2 is YYDKDF (reference sequence). This CDR3 has 15 residues. V lost 8 bases to trimming and J lost 5 bases, with 19 bases between them. CDR3 loop: CATGTGTLPDQPQHF. The CDR3 DNA reads TGTGCCACCGGCACCGGGACACTGCCGGATCAGCCCCAGCATTTT.

V gene TRBV4-3 combines with J gene TRBJ1-2; the D gene is possibly TRBD1 (6 bases). Trimming took off 3 bases at V and 5 bases at J, with 16 bases between the two ends. The CDR3 spans 15 residues. CDR1 is LGHNA and CDR2 is YSLEER in the germline V gene. CDR3 nucleotide sequence: TGCGCCAGCAGCCAGGAGTGGGCAGGGGCGTATGGCTACACCTTC. Translated, it gives CASSQEWAGAYGYTF.

This chain links TRBV7-9 with TRBJ1-4, with TRBD1 as a possible D gene (5 bases). The CDR3 has 15 amino acids. V was trimmed by 1 base and J by 4 bases, leaving 10 bases between them. CDR1 is SEHNR, CDR2 FQNEAQ, per germline (reference sequence). For the CDR3, the DNA is TGTGCCAGCAGCTTAGGGCGGAGGGGTAATGAAAAACTGTTTTTT. Protein product: CASSLGRRGNEKLFF.

The V gene is TRBV15, the J gene TRBJ1-1, with D perhaps TRBD1 (6 bases). Germline lookup yields CDR1 LNHNV and CDR2 YYDKDF (reference sequence). This CDR3 has 12 amino acids. Trimming took off 3 bases at V and 8 bases at J, with 10 bases between the two ends. Written as DNA, the CDR3 is TGTGCCACCAGCAGGGAAACAGGGGAAGCTTTCTTT. It translates to CATSRETGEAFF.

J is TRBJ1-2 and V is TRBV4-2, with D unclear. Germline values: CDR1 LGHNA, CDR2 YNFKEQ. CDR3 size: 15 residues. Trimming removed 0 bases from V and 7 bases from J, with 15 bases in between. CDR3 in DNA: TGTGCCAGCAGCCAAGATTCCGGGAAGCCAACTGGCTACACCTTC. Protein product: CASSQDSGKPTGYTF.

V is TRBV18 and J is TRBJ2-1; no firm D call. V was cut by 1 base and J by 6 bases, with 10 bases left in between. Germline V gene lookup returns CDR1 KGHSH and CDR2 LQKENI. The CDR3 sequence is 14 residues long. The CDR3 spells CASSPLQASNEQFF. CDR3 DNA sequence: TGTGCCAGCTCACCACTTCAGGCCAGCAATGAGCAGTTCTTC.

The gene calls are TRBV18 and TRBJ2-7; maybe TRBD1 (5 bases). The CDR3 covers 12 residues. Germline CDR1 reads KGHSH; CDR2 reads LQKENI. Deletions cut 4 bases from V and 7 bases from J, with 11 bases between. The CDR3 reads CASSRSAGEQYF. Here the CDR3 DNA reads TGTGCCAGCTCACGATCTGCAGGGGAGCAGTACTTC.

The chain has TRBV7-2 and TRBJ2-1; TRBD2 matches at 9 bases. With V trimmed by 1 base and J by 4 bases, 5 bases remained unmatched. There are 16 residues in the CDR3. Germline lookup yields CDR1 SGHTA and CDR2 FQGNSA. The CDR3 coding sequence is TGTGCCAGCAGCTTAGAAGCTAGCGGGGTTTACAATGAGCAGTTCTTC. Protein: CASSLEASGVYNEQFF.

V is TRBV12-3 or TRBV12-4 and J is TRBJ1-5; no reliable D call. The CDR3 spans 13 residues. The V end lost 3 bases, the J end lost 3 bases, and 6 bases lay between the germline ends. The CDR3 loop is CASSFQFNQPQHF. Here the CDR3 DNA reads TGTGCCAGCAGTTTCCAGTTCAATCAGCCCCAGCATTTT.

The CDR3 nucleotides read TGTGCCAGCAGTTACTCGAGACAGCCCAATCAGCCCCAGCATTTT. Its protein product is CASSYSRQPNQPQHF. The V and J genes are TRBV6-5 and TRBJ1-5; weak D call: TRBD1 (5 bases). CDR3 length: 15 amino acids. V was cut by 0 bases and J by 3 bases, with 9 bases left in between. Germline V gives CDR1 MNHEY, CDR2 SVGAGI.

The chain couples TRBV19 to TRBJ1-3; the D gene is possibly TRBD1 (6 bases). Trimming took off 4 bases at V and 5 bases at J, with 18 bases between the two ends. The CDR3 loop spans 16 amino acids. Germline CDR1 LNHDA, CDR2 SQIVND (reference sequence). CDR3 sequence: CASSRLQGAARNTIYF. Here the CDR3 DNA reads TGTGCCAGTAGTAGATTACAGGGAGCTGCGCGAAACACCATATATTTT. The full variable domain, rest sourced from reference TRBV19 and TRBJ1-3, is DGGITQSPKYLFRKEGQNVTLSCEQNLNHDAMYWYRQDPGQGLRLIYYSQIVNDFQKGDIAEGYSVSREKKESFPLTVTSAQKNPTAFYLCASSRLQGAARNTIYFGEGSWLTVV.

This sequence joins TRBV7-2 and TRBJ2-1; D not certain. With 2 bases removed from V and 5 bases from J, the gap between germline ends came to 13 bases. The CDR3 consists of 15 residues. Germline-derived CDR1 and CDR2 are SGHTA and FQGNSA. This chain's CDR3 is CASSLRNLGNNEQFF. Written as DNA, the CDR3 is TGTGCCAGCAGCTTACGAAATCTGGGCAACAATGAGCAGTTCTTC.

The chain is built from TRBV5-1 and TRBJ1-1, with D perhaps matching TRBD1 (5 bases). V lost 0 bases and J 0 bases, leaving 15 bases between the germline ends. The CDR3 loop spans 17 amino acids. The germline CDR1 and CDR2 sequences are SGHRS and YFSETQ. Here the CDR3 reads CASSLGPWRGVNTEAFF. The CDR3, as DNA: TGCGCCAGCAGCTTGGGCCCTTGGCGGGGGGTGAACACTGAAGCTTTCTTT. Full variable domain (rest looked up from reference TRBV5-1 and TRBJ1-1): KAGVTQTPRYLIKTRGQQVTLSCSPISGHRSVSWYQQTPGQGLQFLFEYFSETQRNKGNFPGRFSGRQFSNSRSEMNVSTLELGDSALYLCASSLGPWRGVNTEAFFGQGTRLTVV.

The V call is TRBV18, the J call TRBJ2-5; TRBD1 might be the D (6 bases). CDR1 is KGHSH, CDR2 LQKENI, per germline. The CDR3 extends over 13 amino acids. V lost 3 bases and J lost 4, with 9 bases in between. DNA of the CDR3: TGTGCCAGCTCACCGGCAGGGGTAGAGACCCAGTACTTC. It specifies CASSPAGVETQYF.

This clone has a single count. The V gene is TRBV6-6, the J gene TRBJ1-2; the D gene is possibly TRBD1 (6 bases). Trimming removed 0 bases at V and 7 bases at J, with 12 bases between. The CDR3 consists of 14 residues. Germline CDR1 MNHNY, CDR2 SVGAGI (reference sequence). CDR3 region: CASSYSAGAGGYTF. In DNA form, the CDR3 reads TGTGCCAGCAGTTACTCGGCGGGGGCGGGTGGCTACACCTTC.

The V gene is TRBV9, the J gene TRBJ2-2, with TRBD1 matching over 8 bases. The trim removed 4 bases at V and 7 bases at J, leaving 9 bases unmatched. Per the germline V gene, CDR1 is SGDLS and CDR2 is YYNGEE. The CDR3 contains 15 residues. Written as DNA, the CDR3 is TGTGCCAGCAGCCAGCAGGGGGCGCCGAACGGGGAGCTGTTTTTT. Translation gives CASSQQGAPNGELFF.

The chain couples TRBV4-2 to TRBJ2-1, with 8 bases lining up with TRBD2. The CDR3 loop spans 17 amino acids. After removal of 0 bases from V and 5 bases from J, the junction contained 9 bases not matched to a gene. Germline V gene lookup returns CDR1 LGHNA and CDR2 YNFKEQ. In nucleotides, the CDR3 is TGTGCCAGCAGCCAAGACGTGGGAGCGGGGGAGAACAATGAGCAGTTCTTC. Amino acid sequence: CASSQDVGAGENNEQFF.

The genes are TRBV29-1 and TRBJ1-2, with D maybe TRBD1 (6 bases). V lost 4 bases, J lost 0 bases, and 12 bases lay in between. Germline CDR1 is SQVTM and CDR2 is ANQGSEA. CDR3 length equals 14 residues. In DNA, the CDR3 is TGCAGCGTTGCCCAGGGACATTCTAACTATGGCTACACCTTC. Translating it yields CSVAQGHSNYGYTF.

V usage is TRBV6-6 and J usage is TRBJ1-6; possible D gene TRBD1, 6 bases. There are 16 residues in the CDR3. Trimming took off 5 bases at V and 0 bases at J, with 11 bases between the two ends. Germline values: CDR1 MNHNY, CDR2 SVGAGI (reference sequence). The CDR3 nucleotides read TGTGCCAGCAGTAAGAACAGGGTCTCCTATAATTCACCCCTCCACTTT. Translating gives CASSKNRVSYNSPLHF.

This clone has only one observation. This chain uses TRBV7-2 with TRBJ2-1, with 8 bases lining up with TRBD2. Per germline, CDR1 SGHTA and CDR2 FQGNSA. Trimming cost V 1 base and J 8 bases; bases outside gene matches: 10. This CDR3 has 16 amino acids. CDR3 DNA: TGTGCCAGCAGCTTAGGCGGGGGACTAGTATCCTATGAGCAGTTCTTC. It codes for CASSLGGGLVSYEQFF.

The J gene is TRBJ2-5, the V gene TRBV10-3; the D gene is possibly TRBD1 (6 bases). V was cut by 2 bases and J by 5 bases, with 15 bases left in between. The CDR3 totals 15 residues. Germline lookup yields CDR1 ENHRY and CDR2 SYGVKD. The CDR3 loop is CAISEGGSRAETQYF. CDR3 DNA sequence: TGTGCCATCAGTGAGGGGGGCAGCAGGGCGGAGACCCAGTACTTC.

This clone was counted only a few times. The rearrangement joins TRBV3-1 (or the pseudogene TRBV3-2) to TRBJ1-2; no reliable D call. In germline, CDR1 is LGHDT, CDR2 YNNKEL (reference sequence). The CDR3 is made up of 11 amino acids. V gave up 2 bases and J gave up 8 bases, with 6 bases separating them. CDR3 in DNA: TGTGCCAGCAGCCAAAGAGGGGGCTACACCTTC. Translation gives CASSQRGGYTF.